The clone carrying this T cell receptor beta chain has more than one count but fewer than ten. Its cognate antigen is unknown. The sample originates from a study of T cell repertoires in cytomegalovirus infection. Points from the study as a whole: Cumulative frequency (of public TCR beta family members) identified carriers of CMV plus the relevant HLA.

Germline V gene lookup returns CDR1 DFQATT and CDR2 SNEGSKA (reference sequence). The ends lost 2 bases at V and 7 bases at J; junction bases unmatched: 5. The CDR3 loop spans 14 amino acids. TCRdb redid the calling of the reads with MiXCR, one entry per CDR3 protein. Counted here are roughly 700,000 distinct CDR3 sequences, roughly 36% occurring once; the ten biggest clones make up roughly 18%. Sequences were derived from cultured PBMCs, sampled from culture after CMV antigen stimulation. The TCR originated in a human donor in good health (CMV status not recorded). Some clones in this sample may be carry-over from other donors' samples. The chain combines TRBV20-1 with TRBJ2-1; 10 nucleotides agree with TRBD1. CDR3 nucleotide sequence: TGCAGTGCTAGAAGGACAGGGGGGTGGAATGAGCAGTTCTTC. Protein sequence: CSARRTGGWNEQFF.